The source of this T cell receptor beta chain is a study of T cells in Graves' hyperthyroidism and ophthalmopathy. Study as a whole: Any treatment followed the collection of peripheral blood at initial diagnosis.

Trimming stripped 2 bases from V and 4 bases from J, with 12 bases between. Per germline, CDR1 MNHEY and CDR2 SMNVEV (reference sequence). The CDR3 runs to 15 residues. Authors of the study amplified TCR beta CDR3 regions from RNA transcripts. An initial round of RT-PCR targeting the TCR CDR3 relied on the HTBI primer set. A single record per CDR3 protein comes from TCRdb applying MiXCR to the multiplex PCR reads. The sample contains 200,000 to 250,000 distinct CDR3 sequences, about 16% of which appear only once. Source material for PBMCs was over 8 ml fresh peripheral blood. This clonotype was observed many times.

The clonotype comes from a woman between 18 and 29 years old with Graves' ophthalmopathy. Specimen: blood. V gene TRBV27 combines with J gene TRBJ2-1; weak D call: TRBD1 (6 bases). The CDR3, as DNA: TGTGCCAGCAGTTTAGGGACAACGCCATACAATGAGCAGTTCTTC. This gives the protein CASSLGTTPYNEQFF.